One T cell receptor (beta chain) is described in this entry. Per the original methods: Quantification of nucleated cells was approximated via reference gene primer amplification. Only in-frame clones appear in the TCRdb table, and some are missing; sequencing was by immunoSEQ multiplex PCR. Clone size and V and J calls were adopted from that table, with D and trimming inferred from the DNA. Among about 250,000 clones, 85% were seen once, and the ten largest hold more than 4.5%. This specimen belongs to a study of blood T cell repertoires in COVID-19. Overall study: Acute-phase and convalescent COVID-19 samples originated in the United States, Italy and Spain. In each case, the material was cDNA or gDNA derived from T cells, B-cell-depleted T cells, or PBMCs.

What was sequenced was peripheral blood. This receptor was obtained from a man aged 50-59 years with active or convalescent COVID-19.

In DNA form, the CDR3 reads TGTGCCAGTAGCCCGGCGGCACCCTATGGCTACACCTTC. This encodes CASSPAAPYGYTF. The chain recombines TRBV19 with TRBJ1-2; no definite D call. Germline CDR1 and CDR2: LNHDA and SQIVND (reference sequence). The ends were cut back, 6 bases at V and 4 bases at J, with 12 bases in the middle. The CDR3 loop spans 13 amino acids.